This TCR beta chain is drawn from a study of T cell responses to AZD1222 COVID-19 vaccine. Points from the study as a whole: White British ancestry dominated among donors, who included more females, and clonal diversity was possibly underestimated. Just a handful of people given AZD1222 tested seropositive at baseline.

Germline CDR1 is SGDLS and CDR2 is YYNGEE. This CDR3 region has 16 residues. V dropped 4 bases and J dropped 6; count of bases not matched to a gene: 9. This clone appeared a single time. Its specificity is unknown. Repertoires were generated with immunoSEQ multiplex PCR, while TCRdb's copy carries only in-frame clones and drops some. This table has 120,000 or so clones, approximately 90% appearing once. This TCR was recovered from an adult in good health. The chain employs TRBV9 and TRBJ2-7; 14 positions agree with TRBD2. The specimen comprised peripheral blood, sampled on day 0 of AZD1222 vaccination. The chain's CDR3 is CASSPRGTSGRSEQYF. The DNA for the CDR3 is TGTGCCAGCAGCCCCCGAGGGACTAGCGGGAGATCCGAGCAGTACTTC.